This TCR beta chain emerged from a study of human T cells and chemical hapten exposure. Across the whole study: Sensitization was performed using 2% DPC on a roughly 2 cm by roughly 2 cm upper inner arm skin site.

Time point: patch test 1, 2 weeks after DPC sensitization. Treatment noted: therapeutic diphenylcyclopropenone sensitization with weekly scalp DPC. The CDR3 has 12 amino acids. Between the trimmed V and J ends, which lost 7 bases and 5 bases, there was a span of 8 bases. CDR1 is MNHEY, CDR2 SVGAGI, per germline. Under the authors' procedure: A typical sample had around 96,000 TCRs, with about 20,000 to 690,600 overall. TCRdb fed the RACE reads into MiXCR, producing one record per CDR3 protein. These V and J calls originate from TCRdb's pipeline instead of the authors' own analysis. The sample shows about 120,000 distinct CDR3 sequences, roughly 15% of them seen only once. This clonotype occurred many times.

The TCR comes from a man aged 18 to 29 with alopecia areata. Some clones in this sample may be carry-over from other donors' samples. This chain links TRBV6-5 with TRBJ1-4; unclear D gene. The sequenced sample was whole blood, obtained in connection with sensitization to the hapten diphenylcyclopropenone (DPC). The DNA of the CDR3 is TGTGCCAGCAAACGATTAAATGAAAAACTGTTTTTT. This gives the protein CASKRLNEKLFF.